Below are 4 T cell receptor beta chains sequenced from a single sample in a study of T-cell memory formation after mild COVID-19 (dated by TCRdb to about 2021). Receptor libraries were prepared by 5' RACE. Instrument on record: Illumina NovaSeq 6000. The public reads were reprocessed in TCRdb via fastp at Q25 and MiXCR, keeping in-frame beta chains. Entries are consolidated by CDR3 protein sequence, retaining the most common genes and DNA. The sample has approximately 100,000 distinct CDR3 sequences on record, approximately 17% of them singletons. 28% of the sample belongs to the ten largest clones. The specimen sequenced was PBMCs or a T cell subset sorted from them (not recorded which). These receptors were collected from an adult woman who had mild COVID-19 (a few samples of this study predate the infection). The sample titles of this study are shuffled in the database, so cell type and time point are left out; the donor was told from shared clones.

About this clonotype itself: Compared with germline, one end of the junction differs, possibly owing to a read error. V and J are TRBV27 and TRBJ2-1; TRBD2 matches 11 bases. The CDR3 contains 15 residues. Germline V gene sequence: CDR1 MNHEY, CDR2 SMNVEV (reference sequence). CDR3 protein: CASSPGTSGYNEQLF. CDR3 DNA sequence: TGTGCCAGCAGCCCCGGGACTAGCGGATACAATGAGCAGTTATTC.

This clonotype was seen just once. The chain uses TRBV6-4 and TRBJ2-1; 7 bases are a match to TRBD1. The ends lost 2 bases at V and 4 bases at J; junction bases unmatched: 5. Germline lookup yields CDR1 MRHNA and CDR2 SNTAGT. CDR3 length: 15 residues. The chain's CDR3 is CASSDTTGAYNEQFF. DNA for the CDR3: TGTGCCAGCAGTGACACCACAGGGGCGTACAATGAGCAGTTCTTC.

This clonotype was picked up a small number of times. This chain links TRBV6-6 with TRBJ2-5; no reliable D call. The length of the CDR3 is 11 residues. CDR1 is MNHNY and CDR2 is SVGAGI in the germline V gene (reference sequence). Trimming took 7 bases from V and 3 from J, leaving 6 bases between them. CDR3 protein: CASTSKETQYF. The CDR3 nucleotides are TGTGCCAGCACTTCAAAAGAGACCCAGTACTTC.

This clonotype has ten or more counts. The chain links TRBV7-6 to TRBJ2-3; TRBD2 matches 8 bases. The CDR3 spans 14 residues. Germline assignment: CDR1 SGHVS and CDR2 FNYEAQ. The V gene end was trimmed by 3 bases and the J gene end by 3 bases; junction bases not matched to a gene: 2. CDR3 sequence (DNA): TGTGCCAGCAGCTTTAGCGGGGAAACAGATACGCAGTATTTT. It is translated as CASSFSGETDTQYF. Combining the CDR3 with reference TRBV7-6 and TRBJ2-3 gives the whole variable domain GAGVSQSPRYKVTKRGQDVALRCDPISGHVSLYWYRQALGQGPEFLTYFNYEAQQDKSGLPNDRFSAERPEGSISTLTIQRTEQRDSAMYRCASSFSGETDTQYFGPGTRLTVL.